Detailed here is one T cell receptor beta chain. This clonotype was found a few times. Its antigen is unknown. Per-base qualities were not stored, and no clone one base away is much larger. At the junction V is shortened by 3 bases and J by 9 bases, with 20 bases in between. The CDR3 sequence holds 15 residues, the cysteine and phenylalanine included. Only the CDR3 DNA is retained, 45 bases long and in frame from the first base. Per the germline V gene (reference sequence), SEHNR is the CDR1 and FQNEAQ is the CDR2. Ophthalmopathy patients had moderately to severely active disease, Clinical Activity Score of at least 3, NOSPECS grade of at least 4, and disease duration under 3 months. Patients with other autoimmune diseases, uncontrolled infections, pregnancy or lactation were excluded from the study. Diagnosis was based on clinical symptoms, serum thyroxine, TRAb, thyroid ultrasound and orbital computed tomography. Using Ficoll-Paque density gradient centrifugation, PBMCs were isolated from 10 ml of fresh peripheral blood. Trizol reagent was used to extract the total RNA, and its quality was then checked on an Agilent 2100 Bioanalyzer.

TCR beta CDR3 regions were amplified from RNA transcripts for repertoire sequencing. The first round was an RT-PCR using HTBI primers with the Qiagen OneStep RT-PCR kit, and this first round was followed by a second-round multiplex PCR, then size selection and purification. Libraries were sequenced paired-end with 100 bp reads on an Illumina HiSeq2000. In the authors' own workflow: SOAPnuke was used to process the reads, throwing out any read that had adapters, had uncalled bases, had a mean Phred below 15, or lacked an exact constant-primer or identifier match. COPE v1.2.5 was used to merge high-quality paired reads. Each unique nucleotide sequence was defined as a clonotype, and clonotypes were aligned to IMGT TRB V, D and J references with MiTCR v1.1. The analysis was limited to V-J combinations with a frequency above 0.0001, which together covered over 99% of the repertoires. For each V-J combination, a TCR clonal expansion and chaos score was defined as the ratio of F50 clonal expansion to chaos observed in the TCRdist matrix. Welch's t-statistics and random forest were used to reduce the features to approximately 13 V-J combinations, which were then used as input to a naive Bayes classifier. The similarity between thyroid and blood repertoires was quantified using the Morisita-Horn index. The public reads were quality trimmed at Q25 with fastp and then assembled into clones with MiXCR by TCRdb, keeping productive beta chains. Identical CDR3 protein sequences are pooled into one entry, listed with their most common genes and DNA. TCRdb assigned the V and J calls; the authors' analysis was not used. Present in this sample are 740,000 or so distinct CDR3 sequences, roughly two fifths of which were seen just once. Together, the top ten hold approximately 46% of the sample.

This sample stems from a study of Graves' ophthalmopathy and Graves' hyperthyroidism (dated by TCRdb to the late 2010s). Concerning the study at large: Peripheral blood was collected at initial diagnosis, before any treatment. The study used signatures of the TCR beta repertoire to tell Graves' ophthalmopathy apart from Graves' hyperthyroidism and to predict which patients would progress to ophthalmopathy. In total, some 140 blood samples were TCR-sequenced: approximately 40 ophthalmopathy, roughly 80 hyperthyroidism and about 17 hyperthyroidism-to-ophthalmopathy patients. To explore V-J signatures that distinguish ophthalmopathy from hyperthyroidism, a discovery set of about a hundred patients was enrolled, made up of more than 40 with ophthalmopathy and fewer than 60 with stable hyperthyroidism. An independent validation cohort was composed of 18 hyperthyroidism patients and around 16 patients who later progressed from hyperthyroidism to ophthalmopathy. T-cell repertoires of thyroid tissue and blood were compared in over 5 hyperthyroidism patients. Following sampling, methimazole starting at 30 mg daily was administered to hyperthyroidism patients, and high-dose intravenous methylprednisolone was administered to ophthalmopathy patients.

Paper-wide results and their limitations: Most of the expanded thyroid clonotypes with a frequency above 0.001 were also detected in blood, and it was suggested that the thyroid immune response may be reflected by blood repertoires. Sample size was not predetermined statistically, and investigators were not blinded to group allocation. Ophthalmopathy was separated from stable hyperthyroidism by the 13-signature model with 85% to 90% sensitivity and just under 84% specificity in cross-validation and with 80%/75% in the test set. In validation, the model predicted ophthalmopathy progression with about 64% sensitivity and 72.22% specificity; about a dozen predicted patients were CT-confirmed with GO in a median of 6.5 months.

The clonotype originates from an adult man with Graves' ophthalmopathy. Sequencing used peripheral blood. Rearrangement joined TRBV7-9 to TRBJ1-2, and TRBD1 may be the D gene, going by 5 matching bases. The DNA sequence follows: TGTGCCAGCAGCTTGACGTCTATAGGGGTCGATAGCTACACCTTC. It is translated as CASSLTSIGVDSYTF.